This T cell receptor (beta chain) came from a study of T-cell reconstitution after alpha-beta-depleted transplantation in children. TCRbeta library preparation incorporated unique molecular identifiers. TCRdb independently ran MiXCR on the PCR reads; one entry per CDR3 protein. Of fewer than 500,000 distinct CDR3 sequences listed, around two fifths were seen once; the top ten hold roughly 27%. Study observations and caveats: Fresh T-cell production supplied most of the T-cell counts and diversity seen one year after transplant. Reported findings indicate that, about two months after transplant, alpha-beta T cells came from several hundred expanded clones, which were derived from non-depleted graft cells.

In the case of this clonotype: As yet, its antigen is unknown.

The CDR3 spans 15 residues. The germline gives CDR1 KGHSH, CDR2 LQKENI. V dropped 2 bases and J dropped 4 bases, with 14 bases sitting between them. This TCR derives from a girl aged 2 to 10 with aplastic anemia, due to receive a stem cell transplant. The chain is built from TRBV18 and TRBJ1-2; no reliable D call. The input for sequencing was PBMCs, taken before TCRalphabeta/CD19-depleted stem cell transplant. CDR3 DNA sequence: TGTGCCAGCTCACCATCTCCGCTCCAGATCTATGGCTACACCTTC. It specifies CASSPSPLQIYGYTF.